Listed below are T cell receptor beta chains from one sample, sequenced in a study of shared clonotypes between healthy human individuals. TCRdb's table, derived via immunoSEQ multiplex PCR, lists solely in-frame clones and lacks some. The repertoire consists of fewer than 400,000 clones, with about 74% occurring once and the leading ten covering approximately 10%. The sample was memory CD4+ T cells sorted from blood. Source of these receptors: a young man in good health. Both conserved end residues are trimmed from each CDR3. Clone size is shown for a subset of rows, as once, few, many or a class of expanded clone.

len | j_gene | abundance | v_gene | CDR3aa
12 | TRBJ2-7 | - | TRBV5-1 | ASRYSTESYEQY
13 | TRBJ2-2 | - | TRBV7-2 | ASSLTSGHTGELF
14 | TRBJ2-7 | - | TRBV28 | ASSGGGLGHSVEQY
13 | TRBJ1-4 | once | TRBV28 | ASSSRTGKVKKLF
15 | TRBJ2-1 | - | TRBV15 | ATSRDLGDTGGGEQF
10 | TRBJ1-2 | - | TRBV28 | ASSGTGRGYT
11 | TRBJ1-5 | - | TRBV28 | ASSYEGGGPQH
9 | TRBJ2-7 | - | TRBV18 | ASSPLYEQY
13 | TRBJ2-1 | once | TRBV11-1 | ASSPRAEANNEQF
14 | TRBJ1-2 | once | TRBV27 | ASSLRGTAANYGYT
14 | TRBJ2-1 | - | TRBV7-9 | ASSFSTSGSYNEQF
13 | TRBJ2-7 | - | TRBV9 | ASSGGAAVSYEQY
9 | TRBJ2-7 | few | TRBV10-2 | ASKQTYEQY
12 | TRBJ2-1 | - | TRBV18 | ASSPWGAVVEQF
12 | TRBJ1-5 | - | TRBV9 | ASSGQDLNQPQH
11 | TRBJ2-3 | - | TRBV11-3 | ASSPSGSDTQY
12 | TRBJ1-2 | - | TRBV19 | ASSTGQGIYGYT
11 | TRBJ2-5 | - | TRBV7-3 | ASSLGPGETQY
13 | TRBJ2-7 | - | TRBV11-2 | ASSPQGRSSYEQY
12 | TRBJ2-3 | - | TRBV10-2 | ASSEGQFTDTQY
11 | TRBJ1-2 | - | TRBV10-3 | AATGTGRNGYT
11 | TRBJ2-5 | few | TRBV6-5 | ASRQDTQETQY
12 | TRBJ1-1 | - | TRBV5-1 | ASRSQGGNTEAF